The 4 T cell receptor beta chains reported below all come from one sample, sequenced in a study of beta chain features in type 1 diabetes. The isolated RNA, all of it, was reverse transcribed, so expressed TCRB transcripts were what got sequenced. Only in-frame clones appear in the TCRdb table, and some are missing; sequencing was by immunoSEQ multiplex PCR. Counted here are a few hundred thousand clones, around 13% occurring once; the ten biggest clones make up about 0.04%. Source material: naive CD4+ T cells from blood. The receptors were gathered from a man aged 30 to 45 in good health.

This clone was counted only a few times. The chain carries TRBV6-5 and TRBJ2-7, with D unclear. The CDR3 totals 12 residues. CDR1 and CDR2 from the germline V gene are MNHEY and SVGAGI. Trimming took off 5 bases at V and 7 bases at J, with 12 bases between the two ends. The CDR3 here is CASSRDWEEQYF. Here the CDR3 DNA reads TGTGCCAGCAGTCGCGACTGGGAAGAGCAGTACTTC.

This clone has only one observation. This chain joins TRBV5-6 and TRBJ1-2; possible D gene TRBD1, 5 bases. V was trimmed by 4 bases and J by 4 bases, leaving 14 bases between them. Germline CDR1 and CDR2: SGHDT and YYEEEE. The CDR3 has 14 amino acids. CDR3 sequence (DNA): TGTGCCAGCAGCGAAGACAGTAAGAGCTATGGCTACACCTTC. This gives the protein CASSEDSKSYGYTF.

This clone showed up just a few times. CDR3 amino acids: CASSLEFTSSGEQFF. The CDR3 DNA reads as TGTGCCAGCAGCTTAGAGTTCACTTCCTCTGGGGAGCAGTTCTTC. The chain recombines TRBV7-2 with TRBJ2-1; D is ambiguous. Trimming cost V 1 base and J 10 bases, with 17 bases left between them. Germline lookup yields CDR1 SGHTA and CDR2 FQGNSA. The CDR3 runs 15 residues.

The chain employs TRBV7-9 and TRBJ2-3; TRBD2 agrees at 9 bases. The CDR3 extends over 16 amino acids. The germline V gene encodes CDR1 SEHNR and CDR2 FQNEAQ (reference sequence). V lost 2 bases to trimming and J lost 1 base; unmatched junction nucleotides: 4. The CDR3 loop is CASSLPTSGGTDTQYF. The CDR3 region has the DNA TGTGCCAGCAGCTTACCGACTAGCGGAGGCACAGATACGCAGTATTTT.